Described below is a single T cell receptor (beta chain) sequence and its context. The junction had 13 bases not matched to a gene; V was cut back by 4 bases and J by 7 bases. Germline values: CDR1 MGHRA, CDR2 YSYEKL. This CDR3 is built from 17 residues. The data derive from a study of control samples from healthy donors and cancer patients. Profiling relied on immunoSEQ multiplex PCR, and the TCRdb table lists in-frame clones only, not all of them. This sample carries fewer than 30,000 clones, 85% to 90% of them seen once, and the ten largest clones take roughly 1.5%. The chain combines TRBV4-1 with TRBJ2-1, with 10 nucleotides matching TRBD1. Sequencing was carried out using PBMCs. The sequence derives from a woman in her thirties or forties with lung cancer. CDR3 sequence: CASSPPGQGPWGNEQFF. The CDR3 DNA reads TGCGCCAGCAGCCCTCCGGGACAGGGGCCTTGGGGAAATGAGCAGTTCTTC.